This T cell receptor beta chain stems from a study of blood T cells in healthy people across ages. Details on this clonotype: What it binds is unknown.

Study outcomes and limitations: Observed TCR beta diversity per million T cells went down as age went up. This fall followed a roughly linear course with age.

Germline V gene data show CDR1 as KGHSY and CDR2 as FQNENV. V lost 4 bases to trimming and J lost 6 bases; unmatched junction nucleotides: 6. CDR3 size: 14 residues. Through a sample-barcoded 5' primer and a J-beta primer mix, a second PCR was run for about 6 to 11 cycles. Using its own MiXCR run on the 5' RACE reads, TCRdb lists one record per CDR3 protein. The data show about 1.8 million distinct CDR3 sequences, with about 50% seen just once and around 2.1% held by the top ten. The chain recombines TRBV16 with TRBJ1-2; 9 bases map to TRBD1. The sequencing input was blood. The TCR sequence derives from a woman in her 40s in good health. The CDR3 bases are TGTGCCAGCAGCCGAAATACAGGGGGCGATGGCTACACCTTC. This encodes CASSRNTGGDGYTF.